This T cell receptor beta chain originates from a study of regulatory T cells in long-lasting Graves disease. Whole-study results and caveats: Persistent disease preferred TRBV28, TRBJ1-2 and TRBJ2-5. No thyroid tissue was studied; the work used peripheral blood only. Patients with persistent disease shared 2,741 public clonotypes, outpacing the roughly 970 shared by new patients. Persistent Graves' patients showed less TCR diversity than newly diagnosed ones.

TCRdb passed the reads through MiXCR, listing each CDR3 protein once. The repertoire holds roughly 760 distinct CDR3 sequences, with about nine tenths as singletons. For this clonotype: Its cognate antigen is unknown.

V lost 3 bases to trimming and J lost 0 bases, with 6 bases between them. The CDR3 contains 14 residues. The germline CDR1 and CDR2 sequences are MNHEY and SMNVEV (reference sequence). The authors made the TCR library using RNA they extracted from PBMCs. The rearrangement joins TRBV27 to TRBJ1-5; unclear D gene. The receptor was derived from a woman under 30 with Graves disease. Sequencing was performed on peripheral blood mononuclear cells (PBMCs), taken with antithyroid drug treatment, in newly diagnosed or persistent Graves disease (not recorded which). CDR3 coding DNA: TGTGCCAGCAGTTTCGGCCTTAGCAATCAGCCCCAGCATTTT. Translated, it gives CASSFGLSNQPQHF.